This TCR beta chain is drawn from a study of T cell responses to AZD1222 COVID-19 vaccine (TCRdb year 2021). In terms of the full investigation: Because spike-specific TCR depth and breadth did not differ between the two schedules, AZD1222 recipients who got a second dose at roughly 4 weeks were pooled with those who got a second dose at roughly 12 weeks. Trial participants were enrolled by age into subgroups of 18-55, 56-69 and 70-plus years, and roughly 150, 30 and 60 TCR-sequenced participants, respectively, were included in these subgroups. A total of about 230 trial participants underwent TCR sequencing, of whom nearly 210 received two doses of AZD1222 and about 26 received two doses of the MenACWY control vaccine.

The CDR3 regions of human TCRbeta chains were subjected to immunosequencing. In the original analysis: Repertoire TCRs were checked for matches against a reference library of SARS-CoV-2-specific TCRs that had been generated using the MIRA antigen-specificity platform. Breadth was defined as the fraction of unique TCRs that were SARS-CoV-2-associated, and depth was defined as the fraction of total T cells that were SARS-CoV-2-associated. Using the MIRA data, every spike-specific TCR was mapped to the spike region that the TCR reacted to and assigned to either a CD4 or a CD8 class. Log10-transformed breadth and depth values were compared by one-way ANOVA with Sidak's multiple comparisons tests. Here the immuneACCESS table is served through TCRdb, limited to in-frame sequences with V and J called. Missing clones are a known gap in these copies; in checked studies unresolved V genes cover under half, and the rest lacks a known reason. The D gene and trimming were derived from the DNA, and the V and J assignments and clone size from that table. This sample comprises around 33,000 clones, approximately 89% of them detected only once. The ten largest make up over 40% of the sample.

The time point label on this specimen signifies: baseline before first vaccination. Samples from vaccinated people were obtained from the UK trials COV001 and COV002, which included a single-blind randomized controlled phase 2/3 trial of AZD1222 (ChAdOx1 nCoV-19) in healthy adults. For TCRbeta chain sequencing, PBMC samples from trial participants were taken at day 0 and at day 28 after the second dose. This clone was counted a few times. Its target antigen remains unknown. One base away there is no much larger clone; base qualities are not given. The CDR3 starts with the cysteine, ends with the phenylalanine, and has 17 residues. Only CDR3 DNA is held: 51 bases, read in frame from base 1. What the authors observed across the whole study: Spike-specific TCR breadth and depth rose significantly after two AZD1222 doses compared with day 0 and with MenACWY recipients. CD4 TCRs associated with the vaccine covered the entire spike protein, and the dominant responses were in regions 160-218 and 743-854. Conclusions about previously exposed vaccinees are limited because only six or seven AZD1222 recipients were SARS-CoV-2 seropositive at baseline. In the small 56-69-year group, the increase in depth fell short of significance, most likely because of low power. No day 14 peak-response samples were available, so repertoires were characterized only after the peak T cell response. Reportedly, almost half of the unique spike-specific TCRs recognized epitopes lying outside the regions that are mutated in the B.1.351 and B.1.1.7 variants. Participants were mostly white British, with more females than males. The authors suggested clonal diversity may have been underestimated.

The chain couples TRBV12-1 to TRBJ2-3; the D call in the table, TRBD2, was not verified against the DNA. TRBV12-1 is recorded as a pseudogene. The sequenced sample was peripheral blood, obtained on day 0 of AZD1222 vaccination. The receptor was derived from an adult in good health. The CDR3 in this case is CASSFEGLGVSTDTQYF. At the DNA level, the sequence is TGTGCCAGCAGCTTTGAAGGGCTGGGAGTTTCCACAGATACGCAGTATTTT.